What follows is one T cell receptor (beta chain) and its context. The data were obtained in a study of control samples from healthy donors and cancer patients. Sequencing used immunoSEQ multiplex PCR; TCRdb keeps in-frame clones, though not all of them. The repertoire consists of approximately 100,000 clones, with approximately 90% occurring once and the leading ten covering roughly 7.7%. CDR1 is SNHLY, CDR2 FYNNEI, per germline. After removal of 3 bases from V and 6 bases from J, the junction contained 7 bases not matched to a gene. The CDR3 contains 15 residues. The chain employs TRBV2 and TRBJ2-3; 9 bases map to TRBD1. The sequence derives from a man aged 25-45 years in good health. The sequenced sample consisted of blood. DNA of the CDR3: TGTGCCAGCAGTGAGAGAATACAGGGGGCGGATACGCAGTATTTT. This gives the protein CASSERIQGADTQYF.